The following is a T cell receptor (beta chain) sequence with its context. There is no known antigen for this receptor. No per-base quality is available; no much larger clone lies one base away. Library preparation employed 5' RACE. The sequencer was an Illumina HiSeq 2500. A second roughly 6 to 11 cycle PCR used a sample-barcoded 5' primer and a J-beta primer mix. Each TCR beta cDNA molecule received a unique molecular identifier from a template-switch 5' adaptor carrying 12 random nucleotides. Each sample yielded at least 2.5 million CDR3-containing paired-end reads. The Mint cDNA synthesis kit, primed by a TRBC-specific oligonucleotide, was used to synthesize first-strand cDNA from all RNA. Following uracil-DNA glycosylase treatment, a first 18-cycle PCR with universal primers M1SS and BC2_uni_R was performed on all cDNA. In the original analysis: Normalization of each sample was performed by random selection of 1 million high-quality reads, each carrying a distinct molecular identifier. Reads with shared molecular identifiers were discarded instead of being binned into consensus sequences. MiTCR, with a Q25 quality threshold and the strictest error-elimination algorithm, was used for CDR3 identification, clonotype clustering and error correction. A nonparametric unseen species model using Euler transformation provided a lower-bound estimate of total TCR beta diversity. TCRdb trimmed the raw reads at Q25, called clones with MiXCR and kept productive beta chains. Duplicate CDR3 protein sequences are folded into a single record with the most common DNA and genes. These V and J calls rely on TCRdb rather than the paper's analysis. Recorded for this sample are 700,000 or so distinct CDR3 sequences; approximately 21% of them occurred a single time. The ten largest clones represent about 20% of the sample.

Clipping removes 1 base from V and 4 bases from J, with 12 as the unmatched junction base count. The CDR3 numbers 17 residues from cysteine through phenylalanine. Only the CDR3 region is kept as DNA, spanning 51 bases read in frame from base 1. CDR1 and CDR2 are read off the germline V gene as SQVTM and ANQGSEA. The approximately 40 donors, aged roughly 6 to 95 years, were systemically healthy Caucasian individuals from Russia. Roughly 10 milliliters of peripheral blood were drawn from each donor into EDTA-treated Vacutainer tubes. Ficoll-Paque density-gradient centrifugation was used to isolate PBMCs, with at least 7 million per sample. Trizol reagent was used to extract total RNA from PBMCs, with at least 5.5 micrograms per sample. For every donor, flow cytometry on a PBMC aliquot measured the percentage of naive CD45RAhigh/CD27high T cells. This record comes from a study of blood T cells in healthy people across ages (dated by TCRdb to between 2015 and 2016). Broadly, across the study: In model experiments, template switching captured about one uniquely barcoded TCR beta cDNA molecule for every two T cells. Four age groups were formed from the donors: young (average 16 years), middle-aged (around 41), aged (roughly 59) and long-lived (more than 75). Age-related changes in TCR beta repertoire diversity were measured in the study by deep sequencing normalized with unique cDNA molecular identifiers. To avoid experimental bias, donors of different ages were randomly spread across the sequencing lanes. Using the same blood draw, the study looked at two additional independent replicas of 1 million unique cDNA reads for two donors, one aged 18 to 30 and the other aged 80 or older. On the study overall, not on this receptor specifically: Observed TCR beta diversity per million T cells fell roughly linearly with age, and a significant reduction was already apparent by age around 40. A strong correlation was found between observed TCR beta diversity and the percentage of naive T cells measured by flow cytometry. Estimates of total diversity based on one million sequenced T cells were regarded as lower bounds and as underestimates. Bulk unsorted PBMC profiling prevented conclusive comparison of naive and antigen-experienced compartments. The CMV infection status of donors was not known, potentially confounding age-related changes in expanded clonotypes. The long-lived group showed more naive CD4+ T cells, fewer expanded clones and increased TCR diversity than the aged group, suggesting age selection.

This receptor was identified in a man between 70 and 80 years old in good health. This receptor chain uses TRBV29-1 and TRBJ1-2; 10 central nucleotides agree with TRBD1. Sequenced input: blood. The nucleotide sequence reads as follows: TGCAGCGTTGAAGGCACTTGGGGACAGGGGCAGGGCTATGGCTACACCTTC. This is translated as CSVEGTWGQGQGYGYTF.